The entry below describes one T cell receptor beta chain. This specimen comes from a study of blood T cell repertoires in COVID-19. Across the study: Acute and convalescent COVID-19 samples came from the United States, Italy and Spain. T cells, B-cell-depleted T cells, or PBMCs supplied cDNA or gDNA.

Per the authors' pipeline: Cell counts per sample came from amplifying reference gene primers. Measured with immunoSEQ multiplex PCR; TCRdb has only the in-frame clones, and not every one. The DNA gave D and trimming, while V, J and clone size come from that table. The sample lists 93,000 or so clones; approximately 86% were seen once. Sequenced sample: peripheral blood. This TCR was sampled from a human donor in a cohort sampled during active COVID-19.

CDR3 sequence: CSVDPRTSQHGGGTQYF. The CDR3 bases are TGCAGCGTTGACCCTCGGACTAGCCAGCACGGGGGTGGTACGCAGTATTTT. The rearrangement uses TRBV29-1 and TRBJ2-3; 8 nucleotides match TRBD2. The CDR3 has 17 amino acids. Germline lookup yields CDR1 SQVTM and CDR2 ANQGSEA. The V and J ends lost 3 bases and 8 bases, in that order; junction bases with no gene match: 19.